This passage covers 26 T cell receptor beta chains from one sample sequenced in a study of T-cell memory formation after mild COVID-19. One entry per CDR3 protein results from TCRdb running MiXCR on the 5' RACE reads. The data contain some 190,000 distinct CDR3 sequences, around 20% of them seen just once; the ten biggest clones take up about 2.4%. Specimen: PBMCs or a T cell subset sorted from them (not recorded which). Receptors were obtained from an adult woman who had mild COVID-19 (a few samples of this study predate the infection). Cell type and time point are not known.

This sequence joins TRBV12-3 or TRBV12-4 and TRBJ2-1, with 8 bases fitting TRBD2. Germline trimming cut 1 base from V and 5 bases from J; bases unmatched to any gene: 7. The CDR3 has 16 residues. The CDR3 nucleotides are TGTGCCAGCAGTTTAGGGCGGGGGGTTGTGGACAATGAGCAGTTCTTC. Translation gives CASSLGRGVVDNEQFF.

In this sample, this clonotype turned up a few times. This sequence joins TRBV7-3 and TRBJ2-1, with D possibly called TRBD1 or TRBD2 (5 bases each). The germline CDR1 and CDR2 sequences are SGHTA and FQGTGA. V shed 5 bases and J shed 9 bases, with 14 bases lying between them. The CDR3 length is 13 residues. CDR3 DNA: TGTGCCAGCAGCCAGGACTGGCAGGGTGAGCAGTTCTTC. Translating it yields CASSQDWQGEQFF.

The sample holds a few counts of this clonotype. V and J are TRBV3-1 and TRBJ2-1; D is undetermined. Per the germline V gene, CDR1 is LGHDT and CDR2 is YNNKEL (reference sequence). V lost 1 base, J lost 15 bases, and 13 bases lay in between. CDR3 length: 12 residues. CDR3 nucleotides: TGTGCCAGCAGCCAAGTAAACGGAGTCTTGTTCTTC. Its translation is CASSQVNGVLFF.

The CDR3 coding sequence is TGTGCCAGCAGTCCTCAGTCGGGAGATACGCAGTATTTT. This translates into CASSPQSGDTQYF. The J gene is TRBJ2-3, the V gene TRBV6-6; D is undetermined. V dropped 5 bases and J dropped 5 bases, with 11 bases sitting between them. The CDR3 runs to 13 residues. The germline gives CDR1 MNHNY, CDR2 SVGAGI (reference sequence).

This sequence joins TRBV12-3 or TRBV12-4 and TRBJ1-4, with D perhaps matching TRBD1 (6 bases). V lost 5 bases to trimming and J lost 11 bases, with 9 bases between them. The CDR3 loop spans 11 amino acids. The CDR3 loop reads CASSRGQKLFF. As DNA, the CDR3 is TGTGCCAGCAGTCGCGGACAGAAACTGTTTTTT.

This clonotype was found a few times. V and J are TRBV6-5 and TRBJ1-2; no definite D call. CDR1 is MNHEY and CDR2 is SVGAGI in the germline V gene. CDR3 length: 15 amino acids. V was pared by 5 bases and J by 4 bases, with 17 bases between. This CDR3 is CASSASTTGGYGYTF. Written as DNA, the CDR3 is TGTGCCAGCAGTGCCTCTACGACCGGAGGCTATGGCTACACCTTC.

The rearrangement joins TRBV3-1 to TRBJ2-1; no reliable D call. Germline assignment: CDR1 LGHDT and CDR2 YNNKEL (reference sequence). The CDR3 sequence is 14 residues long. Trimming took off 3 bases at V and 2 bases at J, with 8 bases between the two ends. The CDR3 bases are TGTGCCAGCAGCCATGGGAACACCTACAATGAGCAGTTCTTC. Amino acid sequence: CASSHGNTYNEQFF.

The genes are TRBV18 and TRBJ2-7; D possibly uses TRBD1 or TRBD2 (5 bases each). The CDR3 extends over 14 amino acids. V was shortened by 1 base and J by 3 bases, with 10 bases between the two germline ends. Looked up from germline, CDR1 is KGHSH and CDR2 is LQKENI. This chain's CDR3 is CASSPLKGSYEQYF. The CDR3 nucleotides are TGTGCCAGCTCACCACTGAAGGGGAGCTACGAGCAGTACTTC.

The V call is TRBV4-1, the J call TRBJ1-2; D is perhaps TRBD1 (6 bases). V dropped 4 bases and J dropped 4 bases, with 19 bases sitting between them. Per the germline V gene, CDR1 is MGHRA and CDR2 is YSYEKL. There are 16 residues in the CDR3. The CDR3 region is CASSLDSRHKPYGYTF. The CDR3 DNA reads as TGCGCCAGCAGCCTGGACAGCCGACATAAACCCTATGGCTACACCTTC.

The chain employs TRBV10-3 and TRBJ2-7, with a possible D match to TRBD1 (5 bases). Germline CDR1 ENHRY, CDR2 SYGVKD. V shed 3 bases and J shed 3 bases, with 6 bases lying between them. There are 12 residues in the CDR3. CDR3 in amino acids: CAISDQGYEQYF. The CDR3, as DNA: TGTGCCATCAGTGATCAGGGCTACGAGCAGTACTTC.

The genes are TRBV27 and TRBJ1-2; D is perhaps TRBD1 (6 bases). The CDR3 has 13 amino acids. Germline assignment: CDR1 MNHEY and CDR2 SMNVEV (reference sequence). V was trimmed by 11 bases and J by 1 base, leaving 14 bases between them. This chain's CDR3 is CASARGLNYGYTF. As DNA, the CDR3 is TGTGCCTCTGCTCGGGGGCTTAACTATGGCTACACCTTC.

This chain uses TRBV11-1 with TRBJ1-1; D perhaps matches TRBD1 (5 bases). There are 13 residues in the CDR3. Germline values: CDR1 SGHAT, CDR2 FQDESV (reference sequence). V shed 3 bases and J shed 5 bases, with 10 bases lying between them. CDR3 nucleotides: TGTGCCAGCAGCTTGAGTCGGGGGACTGAAGCTTTCTTT. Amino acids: CASSLSRGTEAFF.

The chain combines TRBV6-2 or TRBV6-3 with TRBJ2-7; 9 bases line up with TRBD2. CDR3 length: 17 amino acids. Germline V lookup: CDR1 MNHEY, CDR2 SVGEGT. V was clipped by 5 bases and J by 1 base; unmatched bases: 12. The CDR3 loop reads CASSRPSSGVSSYEQYF. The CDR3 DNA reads TGTGCCAGCAGTCGTCCGTCTAGCGGGGTTTCTTCCTACGAGCAGTACTTC.

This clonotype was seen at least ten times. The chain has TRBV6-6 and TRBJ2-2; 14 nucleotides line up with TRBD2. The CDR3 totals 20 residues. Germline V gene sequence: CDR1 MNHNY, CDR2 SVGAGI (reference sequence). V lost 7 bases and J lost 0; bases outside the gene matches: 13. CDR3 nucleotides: TGTGCCAGCACCGCCCAAGCCGGACTAGCGGGGGGTTCGAACACCGGGGAGCTGTTTTTT. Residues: CASTAQAGLAGGSNTGELFF.

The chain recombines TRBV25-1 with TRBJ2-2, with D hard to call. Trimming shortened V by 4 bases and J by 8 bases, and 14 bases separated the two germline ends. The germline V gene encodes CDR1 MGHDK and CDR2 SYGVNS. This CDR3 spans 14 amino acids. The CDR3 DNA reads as TGTGCCAGCAGTGCACAGTGGCCCCAGGGGGAGCTGTTTTTT. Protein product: CASSAQWPQGELFF.

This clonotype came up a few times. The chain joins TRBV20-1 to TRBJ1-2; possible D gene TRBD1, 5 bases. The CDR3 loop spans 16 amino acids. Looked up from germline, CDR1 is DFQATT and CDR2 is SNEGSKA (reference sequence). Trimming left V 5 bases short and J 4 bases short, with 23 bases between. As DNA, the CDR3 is TGCAGTGCTCATACGGGGCAGGCCTGGGGAATCTATGGCTACACCTTC. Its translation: CSAHTGQAWGIYGYTF.

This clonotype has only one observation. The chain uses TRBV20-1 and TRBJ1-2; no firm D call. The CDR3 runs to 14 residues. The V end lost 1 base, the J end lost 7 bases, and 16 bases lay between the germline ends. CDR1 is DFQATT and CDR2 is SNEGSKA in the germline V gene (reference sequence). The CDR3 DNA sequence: TGCAGTGCTAGAGTGCCCCTTGAATTCTTTGGCTACACCTTC. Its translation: CSARVPLEFFGYTF.

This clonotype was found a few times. Here the CDR3 DNA reads TGCAGCGCTCGGGGAGGGAGAAACACCATATATTTT. This translates into CSARGGRNTIYF. V gene TRBV29-1 combines with J gene TRBJ1-3; D gene unclear. CDR3 length: 12 amino acids. Trimming removed 7 bases at V and 5 bases at J, with 12 bases between. CDR1 and CDR2 from the germline V gene are SQVTM and ANQGSEA.

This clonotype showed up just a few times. CDR3 in amino acids: CASRRQGSNYGYTF. The CDR3 DNA is TGTGCCAGCAGGAGACAGGGTTCTAACTATGGCTACACCTTC. V and J are TRBV6-5 and TRBJ1-2, with 7 positions matching TRBD1. Germline V lookup: CDR1 MNHEY, CDR2 SVGAGI. CDR3 size: 14 residues. J was trimmed by 0 bases and V by 6 bases; bases with no gene match: 4.

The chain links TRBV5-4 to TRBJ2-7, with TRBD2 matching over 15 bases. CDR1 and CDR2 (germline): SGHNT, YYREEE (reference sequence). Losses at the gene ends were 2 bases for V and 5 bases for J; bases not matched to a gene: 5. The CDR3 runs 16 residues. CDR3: CASSLGTSGRTNEQYF. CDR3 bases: TGTGCCAGCAGCTTAGGGACTAGCGGGAGGACCAACGAGCAGTACTTC.

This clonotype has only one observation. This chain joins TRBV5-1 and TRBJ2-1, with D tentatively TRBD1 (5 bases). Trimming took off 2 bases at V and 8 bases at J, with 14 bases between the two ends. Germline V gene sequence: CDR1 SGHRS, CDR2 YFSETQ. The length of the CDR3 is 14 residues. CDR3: CASSFARATDEQFF. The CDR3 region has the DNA TGCGCCAGCAGCTTTGCCAGGGCGACGGATGAGCAGTTCTTC.

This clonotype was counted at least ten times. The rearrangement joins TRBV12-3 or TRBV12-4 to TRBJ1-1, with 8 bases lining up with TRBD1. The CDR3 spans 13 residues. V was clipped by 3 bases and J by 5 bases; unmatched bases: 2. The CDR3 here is CASSLGQETEAFF. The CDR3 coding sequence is TGTGCCAGCAGTTTGGGACAGGAGACTGAAGCTTTCTTT.

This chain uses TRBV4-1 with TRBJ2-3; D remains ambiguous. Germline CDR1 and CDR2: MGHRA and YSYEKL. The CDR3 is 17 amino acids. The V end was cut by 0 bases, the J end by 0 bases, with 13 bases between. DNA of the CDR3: TGCGCCAGCAGCCAAGAAGGTGCAAAACTTAGCACAGATACGCAGTATTTT. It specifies CASSQEGAKLSTDTQYF.

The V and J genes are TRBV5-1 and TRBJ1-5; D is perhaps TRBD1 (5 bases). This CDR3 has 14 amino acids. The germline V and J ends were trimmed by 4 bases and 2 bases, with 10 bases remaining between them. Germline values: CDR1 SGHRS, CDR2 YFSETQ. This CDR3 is CASSITGGNQPQHF. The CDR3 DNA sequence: TGCGCCAGCAGCATAACAGGTGGCAATCAGCCCCAGCATTTT.

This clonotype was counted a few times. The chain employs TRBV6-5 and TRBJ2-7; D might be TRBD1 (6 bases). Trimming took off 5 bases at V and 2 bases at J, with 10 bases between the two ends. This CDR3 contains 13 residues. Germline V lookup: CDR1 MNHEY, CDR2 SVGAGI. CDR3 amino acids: CASSRTETYEQYF. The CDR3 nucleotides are TGTGCCAGCAGTCGGACAGAGACCTACGAGCAGTACTTC.

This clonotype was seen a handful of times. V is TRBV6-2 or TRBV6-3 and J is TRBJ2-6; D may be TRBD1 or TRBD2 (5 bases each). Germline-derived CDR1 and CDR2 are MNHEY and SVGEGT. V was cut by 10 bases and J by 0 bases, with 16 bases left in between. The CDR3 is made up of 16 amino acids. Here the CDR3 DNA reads TGTGCCATCAGGGACGCATCGAGCTCTGGGGCCAACGTCCTGACTTTC. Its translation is CAIRDASSSGANVLTF.